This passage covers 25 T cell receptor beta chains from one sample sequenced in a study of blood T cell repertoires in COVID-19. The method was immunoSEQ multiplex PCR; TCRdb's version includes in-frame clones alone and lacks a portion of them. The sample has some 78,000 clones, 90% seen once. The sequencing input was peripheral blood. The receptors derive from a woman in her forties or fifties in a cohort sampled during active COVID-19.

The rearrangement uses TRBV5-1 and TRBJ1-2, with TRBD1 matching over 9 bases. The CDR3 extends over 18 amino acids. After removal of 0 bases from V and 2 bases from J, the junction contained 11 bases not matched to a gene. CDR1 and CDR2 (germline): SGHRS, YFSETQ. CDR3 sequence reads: CASSLELTGTGGNYGYTF. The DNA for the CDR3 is TGCGCCAGCAGCTTGGAACTAACCGGAACAGGGGGCAACTATGGCTACACCTTC.

CDR3 nucleotide sequence: TGTGCCAGCAGCTTGGGCGAGGGGGCGGGAAAGACCCAGTACTTC. Protein product: CASSLGEGAGKTQYF. This chain connects TRBV5-8 to TRBJ2-5, with D perhaps matching TRBD1 (7 bases). Per the germline V gene, CDR1 is SGHTS and CDR2 is YDEGEE. V was clipped by 0 bases and J by 6 bases, with 15 bases between them. The CDR3 is made up of 15 amino acids.

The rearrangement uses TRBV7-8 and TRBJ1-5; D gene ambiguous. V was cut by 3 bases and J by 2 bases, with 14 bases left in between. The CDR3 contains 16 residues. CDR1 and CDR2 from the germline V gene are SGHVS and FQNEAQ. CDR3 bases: TGTGCCAGCAGCTTTCTGGGGTCGGGAGGCAATCAGCCCCAGCATTTT. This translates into CASSFLGSGGNQPQHF.

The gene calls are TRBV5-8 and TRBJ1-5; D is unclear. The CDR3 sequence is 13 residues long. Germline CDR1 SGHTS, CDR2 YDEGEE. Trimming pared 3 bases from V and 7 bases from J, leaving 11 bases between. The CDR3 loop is CASSSLEGQPQHF. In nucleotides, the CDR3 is TGTGCCAGCAGCTCTCTTGAGGGCCAGCCCCAGCATTTT.

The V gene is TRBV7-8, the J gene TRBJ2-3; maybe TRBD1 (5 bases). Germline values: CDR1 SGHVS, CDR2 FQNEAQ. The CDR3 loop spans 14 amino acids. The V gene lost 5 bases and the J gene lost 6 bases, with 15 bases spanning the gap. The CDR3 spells CASSLPPTDDTQYF. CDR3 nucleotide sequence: TGTGCCAGCAGCCTTCCACCGACAGACGATACGCAGTATTTT.

CDR3 in amino acids: CASSQIGGQPQHF. DNA for the CDR3: TGTGCCAGCAGCCAAATTGGCGGTCAGCCCCAGCATTTT. The chain uses TRBV12-3 or TRBV12-4 and TRBJ1-5; D uncertain. Deletions cut 6 bases from V and 6 bases from J, with 12 bases between. This CDR3 is built from 13 residues.

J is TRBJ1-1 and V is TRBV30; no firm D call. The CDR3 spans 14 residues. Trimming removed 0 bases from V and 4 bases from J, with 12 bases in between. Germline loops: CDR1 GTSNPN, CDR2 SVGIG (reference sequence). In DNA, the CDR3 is TGTGCCTGGAGTGTAACCGTGGGCCCCACTGAAGCTTTCTTT. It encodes CAWSVTVGPTEAFF.

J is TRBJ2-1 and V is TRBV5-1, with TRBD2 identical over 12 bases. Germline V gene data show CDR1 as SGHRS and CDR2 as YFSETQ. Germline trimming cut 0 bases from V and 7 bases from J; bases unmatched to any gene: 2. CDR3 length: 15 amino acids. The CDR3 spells CASSLETSGRNEQFF. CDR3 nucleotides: TGCGCCAGCAGCTTGGAGACTAGCGGGAGAAATGAGCAGTTCTTC. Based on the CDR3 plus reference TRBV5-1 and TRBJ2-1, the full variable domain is KAGVTQTPRYLIKTRGQQVTLSCSPISGHRSVSWYQQTPGQGLQFLFEYFSETQRNKGNFPGRFSGRQFSNSRSEMNVSTLELGDSALYLCASSLETSGRNEQFFGPGTRLTVL.

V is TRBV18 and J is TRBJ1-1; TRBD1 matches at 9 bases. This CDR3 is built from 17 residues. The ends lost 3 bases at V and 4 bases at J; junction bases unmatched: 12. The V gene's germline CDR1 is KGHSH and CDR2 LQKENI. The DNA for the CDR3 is TGTGCCAGCTCACCTCCCCTTTTGGACAGGGGAGCCACTGAAGCTTTCTTT. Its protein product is CASSPPLLDRGATEAFF.

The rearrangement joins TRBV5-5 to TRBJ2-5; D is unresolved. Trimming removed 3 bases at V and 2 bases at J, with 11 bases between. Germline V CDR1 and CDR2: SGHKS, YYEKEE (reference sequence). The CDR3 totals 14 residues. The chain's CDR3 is CASSSHLRQETQYF. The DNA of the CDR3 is TGTGCCAGCAGCTCCCACTTAAGACAAGAGACCCAGTACTTC. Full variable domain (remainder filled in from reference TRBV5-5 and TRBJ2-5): DAGVTQSPTHLIKTRGQQVTLRCSPISGHKSVSWYQQVLGQGPQFIFQYYEKEERGRGNFPDRFSARQFPNYSSELNVNALLLGDSALYLCASSSHLRQETQYFGPGTRLLVL.

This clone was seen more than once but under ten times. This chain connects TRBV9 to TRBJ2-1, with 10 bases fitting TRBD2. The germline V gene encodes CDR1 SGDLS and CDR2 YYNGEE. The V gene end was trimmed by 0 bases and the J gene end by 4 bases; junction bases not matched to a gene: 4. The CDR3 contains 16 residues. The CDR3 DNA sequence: TGTGCCAGCAGCGTAGATTTACTAGCGGGGTACAATGAGCAGTTCTTC. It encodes CASSVDLLAGYNEQFF.

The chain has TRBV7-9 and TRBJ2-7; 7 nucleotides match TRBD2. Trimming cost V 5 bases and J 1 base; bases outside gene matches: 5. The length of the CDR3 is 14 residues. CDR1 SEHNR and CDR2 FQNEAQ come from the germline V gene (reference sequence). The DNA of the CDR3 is TGTGCCAGCAGCCCGGGCGGGAGATCCTACGAGCAGTACTTC. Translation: CASSPGGRSYEQYF.

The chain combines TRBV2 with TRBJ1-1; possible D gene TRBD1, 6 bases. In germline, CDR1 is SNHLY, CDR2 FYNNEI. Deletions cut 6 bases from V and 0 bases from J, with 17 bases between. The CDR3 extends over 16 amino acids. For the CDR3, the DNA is TGTGCCAGCAGGGGATTGCTTGGACAGTTGAACACTGAAGCTTTCTTT. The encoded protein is CASRGLLGQLNTEAFF.

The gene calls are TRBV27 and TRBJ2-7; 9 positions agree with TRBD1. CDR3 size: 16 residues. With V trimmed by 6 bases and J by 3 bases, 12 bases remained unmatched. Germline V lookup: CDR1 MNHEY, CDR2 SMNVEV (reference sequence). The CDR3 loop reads CASSSRKQGAIYEQYF. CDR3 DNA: TGTGCCAGCAGCTCCCGGAAACAGGGGGCAATCTACGAGCAGTACTTC.

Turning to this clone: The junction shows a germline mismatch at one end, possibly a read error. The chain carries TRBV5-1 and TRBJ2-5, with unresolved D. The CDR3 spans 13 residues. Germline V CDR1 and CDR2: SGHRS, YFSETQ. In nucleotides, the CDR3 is TGCGCCAGCTGCTTCCGGTTCCAAGAGACCCAGTACTTC. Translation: CASCFRFQETQYF.

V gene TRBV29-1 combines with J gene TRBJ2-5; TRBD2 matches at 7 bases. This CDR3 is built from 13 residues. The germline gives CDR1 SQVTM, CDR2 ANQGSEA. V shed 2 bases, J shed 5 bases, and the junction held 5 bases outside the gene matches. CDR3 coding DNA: TGCAGCGTTGAAAGGGAGGGTTATGAGACCCAGTACTTC. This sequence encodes CSVEREGYETQYF. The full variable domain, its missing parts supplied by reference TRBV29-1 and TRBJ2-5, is SAVISQKPSRDICQRGTSLTIQCQVDSQVTMMFWYRQQPGQSLTLIATANQGSEATYESGFVIDKFPISRPNLTFSTLTVSNMSPEDSSIYLCSVEREGYETQYFGPGTRLLVL.

The CDR3 is CSVGDRDSTEAFF. For the CDR3, the DNA is TGCAGCGTTGGGGACAGGGATAGCACTGAAGCTTTCTTT. This rearrangement joins TRBV29-1 to TRBJ1-1; 9 nucleotides align to TRBD1. The germline CDR1 and CDR2 sequences are SQVTM and ANQGSEA. The CDR3 length is 13 residues. Trimming removed 4 bases from V and 4 bases from J; junction bases left unmatched: 4.

The CDR3 DNA reads TGTGCCAGCAGACCCCAGGGGAGCAACTATGGCTACACCTTC. It translates to CASRPQGSNYGYTF. The chain couples TRBV6-5 to TRBJ1-2; possibly TRBD1 for D (6 bases). CDR3 length equals 14 residues. Looked up from germline, CDR1 is MNHEY and CDR2 is SVGAGI. V lost 6 bases, J lost 2 bases, and 13 bases lay in between.

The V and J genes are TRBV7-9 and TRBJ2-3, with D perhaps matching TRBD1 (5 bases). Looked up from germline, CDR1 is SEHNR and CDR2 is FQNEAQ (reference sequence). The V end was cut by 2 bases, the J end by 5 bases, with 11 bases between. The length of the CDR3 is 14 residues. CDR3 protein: CASSLNGRGDTQYF. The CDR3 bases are TGTGCCAGCAGCTTAAACGGAAGGGGAGATACGCAGTATTTT.

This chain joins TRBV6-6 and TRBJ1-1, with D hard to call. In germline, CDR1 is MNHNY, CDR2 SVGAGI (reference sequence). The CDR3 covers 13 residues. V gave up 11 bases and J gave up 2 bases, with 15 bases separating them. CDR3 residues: CASAWSSNTEAFF. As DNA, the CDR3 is TGTGCCTCAGCGTGGTCTTCTAACACTGAAGCTTTCTTT.

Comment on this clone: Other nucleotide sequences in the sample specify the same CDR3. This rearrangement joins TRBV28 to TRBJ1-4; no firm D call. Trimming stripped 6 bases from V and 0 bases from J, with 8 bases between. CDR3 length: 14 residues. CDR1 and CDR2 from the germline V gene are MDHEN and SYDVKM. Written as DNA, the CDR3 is TGTGCCAGCAGCCTCGGGGCAACTAATGAAAAACTGTTTTTT. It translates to CASSLGATNEKLFF. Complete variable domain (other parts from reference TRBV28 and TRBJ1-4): DVKVTQSSRYLVKRTGEKVFLECVQDMDHENMFWYRQDPGLGLRLIYFSYDVKMKEKGDIPEGYSVSREKKERFSLILESASTNQTSMYLCASSLGATNEKLFFGSGTQLSVL.

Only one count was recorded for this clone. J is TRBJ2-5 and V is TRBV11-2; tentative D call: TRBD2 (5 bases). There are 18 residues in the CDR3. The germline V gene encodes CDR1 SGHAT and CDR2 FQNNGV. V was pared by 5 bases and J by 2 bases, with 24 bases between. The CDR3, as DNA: TGTGCCAGCAGCCCGCTAGCTAGCAGCACGAACTATCAAGAGACCCAGTACTTC. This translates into CASSPLASSTNYQETQYF.

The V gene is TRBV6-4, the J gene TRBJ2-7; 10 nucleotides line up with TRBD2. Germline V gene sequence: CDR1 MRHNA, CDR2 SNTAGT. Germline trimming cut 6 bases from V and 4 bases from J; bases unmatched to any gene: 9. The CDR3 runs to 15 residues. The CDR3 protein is CASSSIAGGGYEQYF. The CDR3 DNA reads TGTGCCAGCAGCTCGATAGCGGGAGGAGGATACGAGCAGTACTTC.

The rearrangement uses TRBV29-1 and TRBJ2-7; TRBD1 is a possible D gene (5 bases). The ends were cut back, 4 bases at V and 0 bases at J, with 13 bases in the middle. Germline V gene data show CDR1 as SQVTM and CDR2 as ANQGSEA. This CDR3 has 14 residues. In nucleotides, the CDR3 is TGCAGCGTTGGTGGGGCGGAGACCTCCTACGAGCAGTACTTC. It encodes CSVGGAETSYEQYF.

The CDR3 reads CASSQKWTGGLSYNEQFF. The CDR3 coding sequence is TGTGCCAGCAGCCAAAAGTGGACAGGGGGATTATCCTACAATGAGCAGTTCTTC. The V gene is TRBV13, the J gene TRBJ2-1; 10 nucleotides agree with TRBD1. After removal of 5 bases from V and 1 base from J, the junction contained 11 bases not matched to a gene. The CDR3 spans 18 residues. Germline CDR1 is PRHDT and CDR2 is FYEKMQ (reference sequence).